This TCR beta chain was observed in a study of blood T cell repertoires in COVID-19. Trimming took 5 bases from V and 2 from J, leaving 14 bases between them. The CDR3 sequence is 15 residues long. CDR1 MDHEN and CDR2 SYDVKM come from the germline V gene. The protocol was immunoSEQ multiplex PCR, while the TCRdb copy is restricted to in-frame clones and leaves out a portion. The sample shows some 150,000 clones, 80% to 90% of them seen only once. The chain is built from TRBV28 and TRBJ2-3, with D perhaps matching TRBD2 (5 bases). This receptor was taken from a man between 35 and 55 years old who had recovered from COVID-19. Input material: peripheral blood. As DNA, the CDR3 is TGTGCCAGCAGTCGTAGCGTTTCCCACACAGATACGCAGTATTTT. It encodes CASSRSVSHTDTQYF. The entire variable domain, with the rest obtained from reference TRBV28 and TRBJ2-3, is as follows: DVKVTQSSRYLVKRTGEKVFLECVQDMDHENMFWYRQDPGLGLRLIYFSYDVKMKEKGDIPEGYSVSREKKERFSLILESASTNQTSMYLCASSRSVSHTDTQYFGPGTRLTVL.